This TCR beta chain appears in the sequencing data of a study of OX40 agonist ivuxolimab in advanced cancers. As for the study more broadly: The costimulatory receptor OX40 (CD134) was targeted by ivuxolimab, a fully human IgG2 agonistic monoclonal antibody. The point of sequencing TCRbeta in the periphery was to test whether ivuxolimab changed TCR sequence diversity and drove clonal T-cell expansion. Prior anti-PD-1, anti-PD-L1 or anti-CTLA-4 therapy was permitted, and checkpoint inhibitors had been received by roughly 42% of dose-escalation patients. The paper covers the monotherapy dose-escalation part of the phase I ivuxolimab trial, which included N of about 50 patients. Partial responses occurred in three dose-escalation patients, of whom one had hepatocellular carcinoma and two had cutaneous melanoma. Intravenous ivuxolimab was administered to patients every 2 weeks at six dose levels: 0.01, 0.1, 0.3, 1.5, 3 and 10 mg/kg. A male proportion of around 80% and a mean age of about 60 years, ranging from 23 to 79, were recorded for the dose-escalation cohort. Of the roughly 50 dose-escalation patients, hepatocellular carcinoma was present in some 19, melanoma in around 15, renal cell carcinoma in 9 and head and neck cancer in 9.

Genomic DNA was isolated from the sorted cells so that the TCRbeta CDR3 region could be sequenced. The immunoSEQ Assay was used to sequence the TCRbeta CDR3 regions. TCRdb provides this immuneACCESS table in a form limited to in-frame rearrangements. Some clones are lacking; in checked studies, under half of them reflect an unresolved V gene, and why the rest are absent is not known. This sample holds about 41,000 clones; about 89% were observed only once. The leading ten clones occupy roughly 0.58% of the sample. The germline V gene supplies CDR1 SGHTS and CDR2 YDEGEE. The CDR3 measures 13 amino acids from cysteine to phenylalanine. Just CDR3 DNA is preserved here, 39 bases in frame from base 1. The junction carries 6 bases between V and J, which are trimmed by 0 bases and 3 bases respectively. Results and caveats for the whole study, not just this receptor: Low levels of normalized T-cell clonal expansion were also seen in some patients who did not respond. Clonal expansion of both CD4+ and CD8+ blood T cells was observed from baseline to week 6 at doses 0.1 to 3.0 mg/kg. The antigen specificity of the peripheral T cells that underwent clonal expansion was not determined. In the 0.1-3.0 mg/kg groups, partial responders were among the patients with the lowest normalized peripheral clonal expansion, particularly in CD8+ T cells. After ivuxolimab, CD8+ T cells had more expanded clones than CD4+ T cells on average.

On this clone: It lacks a known antigen. Base qualities were left out, and no much larger clone turns up one base away.

Patients with a history of autoimmune disease or receiving systemic immunosuppression were excluded from the trial. Peripheral blood for TCR sequencing was collected from all dose cohorts at baseline, on cycle 4 day 1, and on cycle 7 day 1. Samples were obtained from an open-label, multicenter, first-in-human phase I dose-escalation trial of ivuxolimab. Adults with locally advanced or metastatic melanoma, renal cell, hepatocellular, or head and neck squamous cell carcinoma were enrolled in the trial. Before TCR sequencing, CD4+ and CD8+ T cells were separately sorted from peripheral blood. The receptor was derived from an adult with an advanced solid tumor such as melanoma, head and neck, liver or kidney cancer. The V and J genes are TRBV5-8 and TRBJ1-2, with no confident D gene call. The source was CD4+ or CD8+ T cells sorted from blood, collected in a trial of the OX40 agonist ivuxolimab. The DNA sequence is given as TGTGCCAGCAGCTTGGACTGGGACTATGGCTACACCTTC. It translates to CASSLDWDYGYTF.